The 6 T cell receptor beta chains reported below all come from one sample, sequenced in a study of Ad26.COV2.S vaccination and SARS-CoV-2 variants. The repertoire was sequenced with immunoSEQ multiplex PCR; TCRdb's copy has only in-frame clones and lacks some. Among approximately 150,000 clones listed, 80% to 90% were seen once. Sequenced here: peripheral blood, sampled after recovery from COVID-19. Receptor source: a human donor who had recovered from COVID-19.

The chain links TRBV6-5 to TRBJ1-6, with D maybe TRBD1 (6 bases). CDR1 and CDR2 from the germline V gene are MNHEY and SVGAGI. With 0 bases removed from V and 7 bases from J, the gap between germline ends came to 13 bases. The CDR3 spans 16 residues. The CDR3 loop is CASSYSPGDWNSPLHF. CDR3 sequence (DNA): TGTGCCAGCAGTTACTCCCCAGGGGACTGGAATTCACCCCTCCACTTT.

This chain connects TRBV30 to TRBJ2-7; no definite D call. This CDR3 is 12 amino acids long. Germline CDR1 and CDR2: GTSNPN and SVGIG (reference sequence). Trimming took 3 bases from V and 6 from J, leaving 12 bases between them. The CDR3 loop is CAWREYRGEQYF. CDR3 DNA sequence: TGTGCCTGGAGGGAATACAGAGGCGAGCAGTACTTC.

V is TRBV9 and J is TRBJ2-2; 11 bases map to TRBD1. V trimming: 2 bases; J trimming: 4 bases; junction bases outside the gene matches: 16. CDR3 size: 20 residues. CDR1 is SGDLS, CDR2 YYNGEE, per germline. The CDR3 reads CASSVAGYTGQGARTGELFF. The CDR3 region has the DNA TGTGCCAGCAGCGTCGCCGGGTATACAGGACAGGGGGCGCGCACCGGGGAGCTGTTTTTT.

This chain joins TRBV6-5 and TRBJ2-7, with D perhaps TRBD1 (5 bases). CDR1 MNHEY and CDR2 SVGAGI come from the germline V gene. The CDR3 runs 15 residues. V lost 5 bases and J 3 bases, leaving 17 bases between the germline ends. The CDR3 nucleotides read TGTGCCAGCAGTACATCCAGGGAAGGGGACTACGAGCAGTACTTC. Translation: CASSTSREGDYEQYF.

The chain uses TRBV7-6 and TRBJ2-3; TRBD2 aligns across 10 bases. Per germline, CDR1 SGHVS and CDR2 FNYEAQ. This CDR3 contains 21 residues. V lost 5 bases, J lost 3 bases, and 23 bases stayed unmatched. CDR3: CASSASLAGVVEGGKTDTQYF. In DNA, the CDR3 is TGTGCCAGCAGCGCCTCTCTAGCGGGGGTAGTGGAGGGTGGTAAAACAGATACGCAGTATTTT. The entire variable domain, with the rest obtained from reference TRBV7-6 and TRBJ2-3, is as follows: GAGVSQSPRYKVTKRGQDVALRCDPISGHVSLYWYRQALGQGPEFLTYFNYEAQQDKSGLPNDRFSAERPEGSISTLTIQRTEQRDSAMYRCASSASLAGVVEGGKTDTQYFGPGTRLTVL.

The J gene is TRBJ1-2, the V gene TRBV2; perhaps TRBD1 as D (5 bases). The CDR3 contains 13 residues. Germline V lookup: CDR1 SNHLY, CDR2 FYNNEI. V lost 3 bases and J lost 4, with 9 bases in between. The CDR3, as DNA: TGTGCCAGCAGTGAGGGGCAAACCTATGGCTACACCTTC. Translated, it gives CASSEGQTYGYTF.